The 5 T cell receptor beta chains presented below share a single source sample, sequenced in a study of radiation and T cells in renal cell carcinoma. Time point reported: baseline pretreatment blood. The treatment here: 15 Gy SBRT to primary tumor, nephrectomy 4 weeks later. Repertoires were generated with immunoSEQ multiplex PCR, while TCRdb's copy carries only in-frame clones and drops some. Of nearly 50,000 clones listed, about 83% were seen once; the top ten hold around 31%. Sample: blood, taken from a patient whose treatment included radiotherapy and nephrectomy. The source is a woman aged 70-85 years with renal cell carcinoma.

This clone was detected once. CDR3 DNA: TGCGCCAGCAGAGGGAGTGGGGCCAACGTCCTGACTTTC. The encoded protein is CASRGSGANVLTF. The chain employs TRBV4-1 and TRBJ2-6; a possible D gene is TRBD2 (5 bases). Looked up from germline, CDR1 is MGHRA and CDR2 is YSYEKL. This CDR3 is built from 13 residues. V lost 6 bases to trimming and J lost 3 bases, with 6 bases between them.

This rearrangement joins TRBV9 to TRBJ2-3; D is perhaps TRBD2 (7 bases). V lost 1 base and J 2 bases, leaving 11 bases between the germline ends. This CDR3 has 15 amino acids. Germline loops: CDR1 SGDLS, CDR2 YYNGEE. The CDR3 nucleotides read TGTGCCAGCAGCGTACAGGGGACTATCACAGATACGCAGTATTTT. Its translation: CASSVQGTITDTQYF.

The V call is TRBV19, the J call TRBJ1-2; no definite D call. The CDR3 has 14 residues. Looked up from germline, CDR1 is LNHDA and CDR2 is SQIVND (reference sequence). Between the trimmed V and J ends, which lost 0 bases and 7 bases, there was a span of 12 bases. DNA for the CDR3: TGTGCCAGTAGTATAGAGCGGACTCGGGGTGGCTACACCTTC. It yields the protein CASSIERTRGGYTF.

Details on this clone: At one of its ends the junction is not consistent with the germline gene, which may arise from a read error. The chain combines TRBV2 with TRBJ2-5; 11 bases match TRBD2. CDR3 length: 13 residues. The germline CDR1 and CDR2 sequences are SNHLY and FYNNEI. CDR3 coding DNA: TGTGCCAGCAGCGAAGGGACTAGCGGGACCCAGTACTTC. Translated, it gives CASSEGTSGTQYF.

The chain couples TRBV7-9 to TRBJ2-7; D possibly corresponds to TRBD2 (5 bases). Germline V gene data show CDR1 as SEHNR and CDR2 as FQNEAQ (reference sequence). V gave up 4 bases and J gave up 4 bases, with 11 bases separating them. The CDR3 covers 13 residues. The CDR3 sequence is CASSSGLYYEQYF. DNA for the CDR3: TGTGCCAGCAGCTCCGGACTGTATTACGAGCAGTACTTC.